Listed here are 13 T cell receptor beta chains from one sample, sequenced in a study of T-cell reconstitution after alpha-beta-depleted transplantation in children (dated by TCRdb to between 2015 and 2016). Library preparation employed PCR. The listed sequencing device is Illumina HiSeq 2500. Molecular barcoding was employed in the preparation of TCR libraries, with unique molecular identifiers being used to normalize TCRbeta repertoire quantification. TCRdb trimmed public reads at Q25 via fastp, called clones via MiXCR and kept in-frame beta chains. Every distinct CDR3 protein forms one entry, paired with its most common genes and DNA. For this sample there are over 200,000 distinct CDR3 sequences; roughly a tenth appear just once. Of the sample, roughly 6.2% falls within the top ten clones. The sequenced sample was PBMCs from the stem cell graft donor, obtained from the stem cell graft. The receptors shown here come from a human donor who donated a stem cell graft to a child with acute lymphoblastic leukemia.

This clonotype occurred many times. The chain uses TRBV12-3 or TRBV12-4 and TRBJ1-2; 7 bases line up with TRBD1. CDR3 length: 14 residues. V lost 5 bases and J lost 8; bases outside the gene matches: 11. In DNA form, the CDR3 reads TGTGCCAGCAGTATGCAGGGGGGCGTTGGGGGCTACACCTTC. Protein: CASSMQGGVGGYTF.

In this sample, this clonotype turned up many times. CDR3 DNA sequence: TGTGCCAGCAGTTTTGGTGGCTACACCTTC. It translates to CASSFGGYTF. The V call is TRBV12-3 or TRBV12-4, the J call TRBJ1-2, with no clear D. The CDR3 has 10 amino acids. Trimming pared 3 bases from V and 7 bases from J, leaving 3 bases between.

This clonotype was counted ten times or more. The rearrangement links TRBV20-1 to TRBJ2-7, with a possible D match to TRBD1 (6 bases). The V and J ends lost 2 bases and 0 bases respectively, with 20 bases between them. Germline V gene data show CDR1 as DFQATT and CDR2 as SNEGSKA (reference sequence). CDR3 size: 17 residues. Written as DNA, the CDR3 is TGCAGTGCTAGATCACCACGGACAGCCACCCTCTCCTACGAGCAGTACTTC. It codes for CSARSPRTATLSYEQYF.

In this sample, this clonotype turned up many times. The chain's CDR3 is CASSLVHGDGGANVLTF. The CDR3 bases are TGTGCCAGCAGCTTAGTTCATGGGGATGGGGGGGCCAACGTCCTGACTTTC. J is TRBJ2-6 and V is TRBV7-2; no firm D call. Germline loops: CDR1 SGHTA, CDR2 FQGNSA. The CDR3 runs to 17 residues. V was cut by 1 base and J by 4 bases, with 14 bases left in between.

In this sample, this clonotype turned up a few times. CDR3 in DNA: TGTGCCAGCAGTTTAAGACTAGCAGGGGCAGATACGCAGTATTTT. Translated: CASSLRLAGADTQYF. This chain uses TRBV12-3 or TRBV12-4 with TRBJ2-3; D might be TRBD2 (7 bases). The CDR3 is made up of 15 amino acids. Trimming shortened V by 2 bases and J by 4 bases, and 13 bases separated the two germline ends.

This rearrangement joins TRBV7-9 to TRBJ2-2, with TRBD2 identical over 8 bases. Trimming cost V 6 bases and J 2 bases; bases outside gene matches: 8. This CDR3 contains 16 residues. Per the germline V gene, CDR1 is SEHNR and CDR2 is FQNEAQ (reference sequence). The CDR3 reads CASSRRGGLNTGELFF. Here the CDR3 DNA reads TGTGCCAGCAGTCGCCGGGGGGGCCTCAACACCGGGGAGCTGTTTTTT.

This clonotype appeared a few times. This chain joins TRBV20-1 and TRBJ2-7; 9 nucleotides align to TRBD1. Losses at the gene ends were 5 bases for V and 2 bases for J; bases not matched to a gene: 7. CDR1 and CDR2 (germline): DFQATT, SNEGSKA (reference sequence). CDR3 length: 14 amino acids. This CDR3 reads CSAWGQGRTYEQYF. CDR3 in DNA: TGCAGTGCTTGGGGACAGGGTAGGACCTACGAGCAGTACTTC.

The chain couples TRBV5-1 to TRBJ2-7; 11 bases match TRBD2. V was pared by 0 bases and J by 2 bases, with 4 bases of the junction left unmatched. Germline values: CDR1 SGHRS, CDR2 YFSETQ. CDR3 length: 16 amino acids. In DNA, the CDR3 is TGCGCCAGCAGCTTGGGACTAGCGGGGCCTGCCTACGAGCAGTACTTC. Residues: CASSLGLAGPAYEQYF.

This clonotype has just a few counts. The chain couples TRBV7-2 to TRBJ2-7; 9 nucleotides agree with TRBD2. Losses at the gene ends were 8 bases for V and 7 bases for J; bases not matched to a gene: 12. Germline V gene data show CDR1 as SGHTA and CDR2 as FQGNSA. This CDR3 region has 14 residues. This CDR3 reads CASGPGLAVKEQYF. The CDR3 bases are TGTGCCAGCGGCCCGGGACTAGCTGTGAAAGAGCAGTACTTC.

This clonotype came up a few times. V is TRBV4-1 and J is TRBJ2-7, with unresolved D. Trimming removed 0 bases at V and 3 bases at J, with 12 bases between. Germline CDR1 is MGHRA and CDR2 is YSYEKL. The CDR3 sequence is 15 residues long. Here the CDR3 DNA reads TGCGCCAGCAGCCAAGATCACTGGGCCAGCTACGAGCAGTACTTC. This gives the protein CASSQDHWASYEQYF.

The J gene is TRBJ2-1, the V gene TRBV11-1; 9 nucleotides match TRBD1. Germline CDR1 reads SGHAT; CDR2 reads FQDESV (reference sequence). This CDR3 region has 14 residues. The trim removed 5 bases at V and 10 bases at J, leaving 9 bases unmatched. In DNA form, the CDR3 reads TGTGCCAGCAGCCCCCCGGGACAGGGAATAGAGCAGTTCTTC. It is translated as CASSPPGQGIEQFF.

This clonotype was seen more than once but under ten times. The CDR3: CASSYPGQGYSYEQYF. Here the CDR3 DNA reads TGTGCCAGCAGTTACCCTGGACAGGGATACTCCTACGAGCAGTACTTC. The V gene is TRBV6-2 or TRBV6-3, the J gene TRBJ2-7; 8 bases match TRBD1. This CDR3 has 16 residues. Germline-derived CDR1 and CDR2 are MNHEY and SVGEGT. The J segment lost 0 bases and the V segment lost 2 bases, leaving 6 bases of the junction unmatched.

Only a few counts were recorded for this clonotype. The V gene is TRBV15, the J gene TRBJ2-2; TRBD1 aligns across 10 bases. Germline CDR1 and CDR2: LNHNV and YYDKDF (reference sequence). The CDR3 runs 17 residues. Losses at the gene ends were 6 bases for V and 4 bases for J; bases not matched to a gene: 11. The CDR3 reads CATSLEFGTGVTGELFF. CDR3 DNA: TGTGCCACCAGTCTCGAATTCGGGACAGGGGTCACCGGGGAGCTGTTTTTT.